This is a list of T cell receptor beta chains from one sample in a study of PD-1 blockade in classical Hodgkin lymphoma. Repertoires were generated with immunoSEQ multiplex PCR, while TCRdb's copy carries only in-frame clones and drops some. The data show thousands of clones, with about four fifths seen just once and 30% to 40% held by the top ten. Specimen: peripheral blood mononuclear cells (PBMCs), collected before the second cycle of nivolumab. The receptors come from a human donor with classical Hodgkin lymphoma. Both conserved end residues are part of each CDR3. The order of the fields is clone size, D gene, V gene, J gene, CDR3 protein, CDR3 DNA. D genes are given only for firm matches. The size field is filled for only some rows; it gives once, few, many or a size class.

clone size: NA; D gene: TRBD1; V gene: TRBV29-1; J gene: TRBJ2-7; CDR3 protein: CSVGRGTAYEQYF; CDR3 DNA: TGCAGCGTTGGTAGAGGGACAGCCTACGAGCAGTACTTC
clone size: NA; D gene: NA; V gene: TRBV29-1; J gene: TRBJ2-1; CDR3 protein: CSANSGASYNEQFF; CDR3 DNA: TGCAGCGCCAACTCAGGGGCTTCCTACAATGAGCAGTTCTTC
clone size: NA; D gene: NA; V gene: TRBV28; J gene: TRBJ1-4; CDR3 protein: CASLSEDGNEKLFF; CDR3 DNA: TGTGCCAGCCTCTCTGAGGACGGTAATGAAAAACTGTTTTTT
clone size: NA; D gene: NA; V gene: TRBV5-1; J gene: TRBJ1-1; CDR3 protein: CASSLVGPEATEAFF; CDR3 DNA: TGCGCCAGCAGCTTGGTGGGCCCTGAAGCGACTGAAGCTTTCTTT
clone size: NA; D gene: NA; V gene: TRBV5-1; J gene: TRBJ2-2; CDR3 protein: CASSLGNTGELFF; CDR3 DNA: TGCGCCAGCAGCTTAGGAAACACCGGGGAGCTGTTTTTT
clone size: few; D gene: TRBD1; V gene: TRBV5-1; J gene: TRBJ1-2; CDR3 protein: CASSSDPGTAYGYTF; CDR3 DNA: TGCGCCAGCAGCTCCGACCCCGGGACAGCGTATGGCTACACCTTC
clone size: NA; D gene: TRBD1; V gene: TRBV6-6; J gene: TRBJ1-5; CDR3 protein: CASSYLQGGVDQPQHF; CDR3 DNA: TGTGCCAGCAGTTATCTTCAGGGGGGTGTGGATCAGCCCCAGCATTTT
clone size: NA; D gene: TRBD1; V gene: TRBV11-2; J gene: TRBJ2-1; CDR3 protein: CASSRQGWDEQFF; CDR3 DNA: TGTGCCAGCAGCCGACAGGGGTGGGATGAGCAGTTCTTC
clone size: NA; D gene: TRBD1; V gene: TRBV29-1; J gene: TRBJ1-1; CDR3 protein: CSVTDRVWPEAFF; CDR3 DNA: TGCAGCGTTACTGACAGGGTTTGGCCTGAAGCTTTCTTT
clone size: NA; D gene: NA; V gene: TRBV7-9; J gene: TRBJ2-3; CDR3 protein: CASSSSDTQYF; CDR3 DNA: TGTGCCAGCAGCAGCTCAGATACGCAGTATTTT
clone size: NA; D gene: NA; V gene: TRBV27; J gene: TRBJ2-1; CDR3 protein: CASSFSSPKVVRGANEQFF; CDR3 DNA: TGTGCCAGCAGTTTCTCGTCCCCCAAAGTAGTCCGGGGAGCGAATGAGCAGTTCTTC